This T cell receptor (beta chain) emerged from a study of spatial heterogeneity in lung cancer. Study in general: Alpha-chain sequences were detected in numbers that were consistently lower than beta-chain sequences.

Study-level results: Tracking of tumor mutation counts was seen in expanded intratumoral alpha and beta TCR counts.

This clonotype was counted a few times. Its antigen is not known. The time point here: sample taken at primary tumor resection. The donors were 72 patients with non-small cell lung cancer that was early-stage and untreated. TCRdb redid the calling of the 5' RACE reads with MiXCR, one entry per CDR3 protein. The sample holds about 12,000 distinct CDR3 sequences, approximately 4.8% seen once. This CDR3 spans 11 amino acids. Germline CDR1 and CDR2: WSHSY and SAAADI. Trimming stripped 3 bases from V and 5 bases from J, with 4 bases between. The sequencing used lung tumor tissue, collected at surgery. The receptor was isolated from a male donor with early-stage non-small cell lung cancer. The gene calls are TRBV10-2 and TRBJ2-5; D not resolved. CDR3 sequence (DNA): TGCGCCAGCAGTGAAGTTGAGACCCAGTACTTC. This codes for CASSEVETQYF.